These 21 T cell receptor beta chains were sequenced from one sample in a study of blood T cell repertoires in COVID-19. The data were produced by immunoSEQ multiplex PCR, yet TCRdb's version contains in-frame clones alone and is incomplete. This sample yields 150,000 to 190,000 clones, of which around 84% are seen a single time; roughly 7% belongs to the top ten. Specimen: PBMCs or T cells enriched from blood (not recorded which). The receptor set was obtained from a man aged 50-59 years who had recovered from COVID-19.

The count of this clone is one. The CDR3 spells CASSQDLRNSYNSPLHF. DNA of the CDR3: TGTGCCAGCAGCCAAGATTTGCGCAACTCCTATAATTCACCCCTCCACTTT. The rearrangement joins TRBV3-1 (or the pseudogene TRBV3-2) to TRBJ1-6; D gene uncertain. Trimming took 0 bases from V and 0 from J, leaving 9 bases between them. Germline V gives CDR1 LGHDT, CDR2 YNNKEL (reference sequence). This CDR3 comprises 17 residues.

J is TRBJ1-1 and V is TRBV9, with D unresolved. V was shortened by 0 bases and J by 0 bases, with 6 bases between the two germline ends. The germline V gene encodes CDR1 SGDLS and CDR2 YYNGEE. The CDR3 consists of 14 residues. CDR3 region: CASSVGGVNTEAFF. In DNA, the CDR3 is TGTGCCAGCAGCGTAGGAGGAGTGAACACTGAAGCTTTCTTT.

The chain employs TRBV6-5 and TRBJ2-2; possible D gene TRBD1, 6 bases. Deletions cut 6 bases from V and 0 bases from J, with 11 bases between. This CDR3 spans 15 amino acids. Germline V gene lookup returns CDR1 MNHEY and CDR2 SVGAGI. This CDR3 is CASSPGQPNTGELFF. For the CDR3, the DNA is TGTGCCAGCAGCCCGGGACAACCGAACACCGGGGAGCTGTTTTTT.

Only a few counts were recorded for this clone. V and J are TRBV4-3 and TRBJ1-1; weak D call: TRBD1 (5 bases). The germline V gene encodes CDR1 LGHNA and CDR2 YSLEER. This CDR3 is 14 amino acids long. Trimming shortened V by 0 bases and J by 5 bases, and 10 bases separated the two germline ends. CDR3 region: CASSQDGAGTEAFF. As DNA, the CDR3 is TGCGCCAGCAGCCAAGATGGGGCAGGGACTGAAGCTTTCTTT.

A single count supports this clone. The chain employs TRBV7-8 and TRBJ2-2; D might be TRBD1 (6 bases). V lost 6 bases and J lost 4, with 15 bases in between. This CDR3 is built from 15 residues. The germline V gene has CDR1 SGHVS and CDR2 FQNEAQ. CDR3 coding DNA: TGTGCCAGCAGTCTCAGGGGTCAGGGCACCGGGGAGCTGTTTTTT. It codes for CASSLRGQGTGELFF. Variable domain in full (rest from reference TRBV7-8 and TRBJ2-2): GAGVSQSPRYKVAKRGQDVALRCDPISGHVSLFWYQQALGQGPEFLTYFQNEAQLDKSGLPSDRFFAERPEGSVSTLKIQRTQQEDSAVYLCASSLRGQGTGELFFGEGSRLTVL.

V gene TRBV6-5 combines with J gene TRBJ1-6; D perhaps matches TRBD1 (5 bases). The CDR3 runs to 14 residues. Trimming pared 8 bases from V and 4 bases from J, leaving 12 bases between. Germline V lookup: CDR1 MNHEY, CDR2 SVGAGI. The CDR3 DNA reads TGTGCCAGCTCCCTGGGGGGATATAATTCACCCCTCCACTTT. Translation: CASSLGGYNSPLHF.

The chain joins TRBV19 to TRBJ1-2, with 9 bases lining up with TRBD1. Losses at the gene ends were 3 bases for V and 2 bases for J; bases not matched to a gene: 4. This CDR3 has 15 residues. Germline V lookup: CDR1 LNHDA, CDR2 SQIVND (reference sequence). In DNA form, the CDR3 reads TGTGCCAGTAGTATGACCGGGACAGGGAACTATGGCTACACCTTC. Protein: CASSMTGTGNYGYTF.

The rearrangement links TRBV3-1 (or the pseudogene TRBV3-2) to TRBJ2-2; D gene ambiguous. The CDR3 has 15 amino acids. V lost 1 base and J lost 5, with 11 bases in between. CDR1 and CDR2 from the germline V gene are LGHDT and YNNKEL (reference sequence). The CDR3 nucleotides read TGTGCCAGCAGCCAAGGGTCAATCGGTACCGGGGAGCTGTTTTTT. This sequence encodes CASSQGSIGTGELFF.

V and J are TRBV11-2 and TRBJ1-6; perhaps TRBD1 as D (5 bases). This CDR3 spans 15 amino acids. Trimming removed 5 bases from V and 6 bases from J, with 14 bases in between. Looked up from germline, CDR1 is SGHAT and CDR2 is FQNNGV. CDR3 amino acids: CASSPQGATNSPLHF. For the CDR3, the DNA is TGTGCCAGCAGCCCCCAAGGGGCAACTAATTCACCCCTCCACTTT.

The chain uses TRBV2 and TRBJ1-2; the D gene is possibly TRBD1 (6 bases). This CDR3 has 12 amino acids. V lost 3 bases, J lost 13 bases, and 15 bases lay in between. Germline CDR1 SNHLY, CDR2 FYNNEI. The chain's CDR3 is CASSEGQGSLTF. Here the CDR3 DNA reads TGTGCCAGCAGTGAGGGCCAGGGGAGTCTCACCTTC.

V usage is TRBV27 and J usage is TRBJ2-2, with TRBD1 matching over 7 bases. Trimming cost V 7 bases and J 5 bases; bases outside gene matches: 7. Germline assignment: CDR1 MNHEY and CDR2 SMNVEV (reference sequence). The CDR3 length is 14 residues. CDR3 region: CASTRDSPTGELFF. The CDR3 DNA is TGTGCCAGCACCCGGGACAGTCCAACCGGGGAGCTGTTTTTT.

The chain uses TRBV7-6 and TRBJ1-6; 9 bases match TRBD1. The CDR3 has 16 amino acids. Germline V gene lookup returns CDR1 SGHVS and CDR2 FNYEAQ. V shed 5 bases and J 4 bases; nucleotides not matched to a gene: 6. For the CDR3, the DNA is TGTGCCAGCAGCCCACAGGGGGCGCAATATAATTCACCCCTCCACTTT. Its protein is CASSPQGAQYNSPLHF.

The chain combines TRBV18 with TRBJ1-6, with a tentative D call TRBD1 (5 bases). CDR3 size: 15 residues. Trimming removed 2 bases at V and 6 bases at J, with 11 bases between. Germline V CDR1 and CDR2: KGHSH, LQKENI. In nucleotides, the CDR3 is TGTGCCAGCTCACCATCCGGGACTCCTAATTCACCCCTCCACTTT. It encodes CASSPSGTPNSPLHF.

The gene calls are TRBV6-5 and TRBJ2-2; 7 bases match TRBD1. CDR3 length: 14 residues. V lost 6 bases and J lost 6; bases outside the gene matches: 7. Germline CDR1 MNHEY, CDR2 SVGAGI. In DNA, the CDR3 is TGTGCCAGCAGAACGACAGGGTCCGCCGGGGAGCTGTTTTTT. Amino acids: CASRTTGSAGELFF.

With regard to this clone: Within the sample, other DNA sequences also encode this same CDR3. V usage is TRBV7-9 and J usage is TRBJ1-2; D gene unclear. The CDR3 length is 14 residues. V gave up 1 base and J gave up 3 bases, with 9 bases separating them. The germline V gene has CDR1 SEHNR and CDR2 FQNEAQ (reference sequence). The CDR3 spells CASSLEGRDYGYTF. DNA of the CDR3: TGTGCCAGCAGCTTAGAAGGGAGGGACTATGGCTACACCTTC.

The table lists this clone with a count of one. The chain links TRBV7-3 to TRBJ2-1, with 7 bases identical to TRBD1. The junction had 0 bases not matched to a gene; V was cut back by 5 bases and J by 5 bases. CDR3 size: 12 residues. CDR1 is SGHTA, CDR2 FQGTGA, per germline. CDR3 in DNA: TGTGCCAGCAGCGGGACAGACAATGAGCAGTTCTTC. It translates to CASSGTDNEQFF. Based on the CDR3 plus reference TRBV7-3 and TRBJ2-1, the full variable domain is GAGVSQTPSNKVTEKGKYVELRCDPISGHTALYWYRQSLGQGPEFLIYFQGTGAADDSGLPNDRFFAVRPEGSVSTLKIQRTERGDSAVYLCASSGTDNEQFFGPGTRLTVL.

This chain uses TRBV9 with TRBJ2-1; a weak D match, TRBD2 (5 bases). The CDR3 sequence is 13 residues long. V lost 3 bases and J lost 9, with 13 bases in between. CDR1 and CDR2 (germline): SGDLS, YYNGEE. The CDR3 spells CASSARTASEQFF. The CDR3 DNA is TGTGCCAGCAGCGCTCGGACTGCTAGTGAGCAGTTCTTC.

The CDR3 DNA is TGTGCCAGCAGCTCGGTTAAGAACACTGAAGCTTTCTTT. Translation gives CASSSVKNTEAFF. J is TRBJ1-1 and V is TRBV5-4, with D unresolved. Germline CDR1 and CDR2: SGHNT and YYREEE (reference sequence). V lost 3 bases and J lost 1, with 7 bases in between. This CDR3 region has 13 residues. Looking up the rest from reference TRBV5-4 and TRBJ1-1 gives the full variable domain: ETGVTQSPTHLIKTRGQQVTLRCSSQSGHNTVSWYQQALGQGPQFIFQYYREEENGRGNFPPRFSGLQFPNYSSELNVNALELDDSALYLCASSSVKNTEAFFGQGTRLTVV.

The chain combines TRBV5-6 with TRBJ2-3; the D is unclear. This CDR3 contains 12 residues. Germline CDR1 reads SGHDT; CDR2 reads YYEEEE. V was pared by 7 bases and J by 2 bases, with 8 bases between. The CDR3 DNA reads as TGTGCCAGCCAATACTACACAGATACGCAGTATTTT. It is translated as CASQYYTDTQYF.

The CDR3, as DNA: TGCGCCAGCAGCCGGACAGGAGTTATGAACACTGAAGCTTTCTTT. It encodes CASSRTGVMNTEAFF. The V gene is TRBV4-1, the J gene TRBJ1-1; 7 positions match TRBD1. V dropped 4 bases and J dropped 0; count of bases not matched to a gene: 5. Germline-derived CDR1 and CDR2 are MGHRA and YSYEKL. This CDR3 spans 15 amino acids.

This clone was counted a single time. This chain connects TRBV5-1 to TRBJ1-1; 7 bases fit TRBD1. V shed 4 bases, J shed 0 bases, and the junction held 9 bases outside the gene matches. The CDR3 has 16 residues. CDR1 and CDR2 (germline): SGHRS, YFSETQ. CDR3 coding DNA: TGCGCCAGCAGCACAAATACCGGGACAGTGAACACTGAAGCTTTCTTT. Its protein is CASSTNTGTVNTEAFF.